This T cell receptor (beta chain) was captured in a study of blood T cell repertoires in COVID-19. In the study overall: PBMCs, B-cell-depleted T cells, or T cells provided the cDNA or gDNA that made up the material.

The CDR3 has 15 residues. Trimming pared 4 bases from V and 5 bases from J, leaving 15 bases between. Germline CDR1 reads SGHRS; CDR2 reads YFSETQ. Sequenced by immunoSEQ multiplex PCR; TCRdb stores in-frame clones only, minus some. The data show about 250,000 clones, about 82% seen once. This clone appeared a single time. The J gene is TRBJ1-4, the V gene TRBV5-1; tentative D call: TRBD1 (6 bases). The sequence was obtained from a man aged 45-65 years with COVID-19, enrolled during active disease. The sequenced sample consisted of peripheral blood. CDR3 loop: CASSPQQGANEKLFF. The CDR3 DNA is TGCGCCAGCAGCCCTCAACAGGGAGCGAATGAAAAACTGTTTTTT.